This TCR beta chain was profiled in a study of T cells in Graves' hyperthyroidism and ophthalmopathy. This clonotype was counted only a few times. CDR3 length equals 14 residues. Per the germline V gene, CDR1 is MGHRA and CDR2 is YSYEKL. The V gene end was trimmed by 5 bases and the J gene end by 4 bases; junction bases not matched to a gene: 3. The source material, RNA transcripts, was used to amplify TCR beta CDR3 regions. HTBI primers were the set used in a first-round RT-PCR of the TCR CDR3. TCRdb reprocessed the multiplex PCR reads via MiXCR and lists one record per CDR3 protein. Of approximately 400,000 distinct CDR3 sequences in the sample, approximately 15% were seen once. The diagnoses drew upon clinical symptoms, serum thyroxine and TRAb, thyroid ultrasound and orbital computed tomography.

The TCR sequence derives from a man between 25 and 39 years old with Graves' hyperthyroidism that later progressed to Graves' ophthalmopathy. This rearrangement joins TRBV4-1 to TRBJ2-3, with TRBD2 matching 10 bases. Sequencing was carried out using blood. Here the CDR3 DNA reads TGCGCCAGCAGCACAGCGGGGGGGGCAGATACGCAGTATTTT. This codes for CASSTAGGADTQYF.